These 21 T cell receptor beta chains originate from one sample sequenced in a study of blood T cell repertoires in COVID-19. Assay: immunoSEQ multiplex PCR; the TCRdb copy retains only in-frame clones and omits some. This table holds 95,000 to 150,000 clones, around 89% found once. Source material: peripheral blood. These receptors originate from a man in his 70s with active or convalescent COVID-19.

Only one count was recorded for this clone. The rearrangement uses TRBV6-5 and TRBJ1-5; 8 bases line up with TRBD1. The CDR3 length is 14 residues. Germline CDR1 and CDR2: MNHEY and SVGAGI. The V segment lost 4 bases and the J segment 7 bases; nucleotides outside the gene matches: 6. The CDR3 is CASSSGQGVQPQHF. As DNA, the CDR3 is TGTGCCAGCAGTTCCGGACAGGGAGTCCAGCCCCAGCATTTT.

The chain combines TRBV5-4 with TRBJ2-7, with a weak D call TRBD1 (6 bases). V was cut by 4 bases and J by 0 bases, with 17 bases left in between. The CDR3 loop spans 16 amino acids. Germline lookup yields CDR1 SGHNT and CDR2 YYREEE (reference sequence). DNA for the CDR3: TGTGCCAGCAGCCGACCTCAGGGGAGCATCTCCTACGAGCAGTACTTC. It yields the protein CASSRPQGSISYEQYF.

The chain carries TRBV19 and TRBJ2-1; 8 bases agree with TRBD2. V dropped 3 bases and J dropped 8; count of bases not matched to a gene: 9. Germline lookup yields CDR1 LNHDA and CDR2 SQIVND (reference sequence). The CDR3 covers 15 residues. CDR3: CASSMENSGVYEQFF. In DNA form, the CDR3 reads TGTGCCAGTAGTATGGAGAATAGCGGGGTTTATGAGCAGTTCTTC.

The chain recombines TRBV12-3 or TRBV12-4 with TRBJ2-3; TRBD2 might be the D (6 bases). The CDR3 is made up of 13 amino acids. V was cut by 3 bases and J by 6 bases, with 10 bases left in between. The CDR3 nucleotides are TGTGCCAGCAGTTTGGGGGGTCGGGATACGCAGTATTTT. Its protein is CASSLGGRDTQYF.

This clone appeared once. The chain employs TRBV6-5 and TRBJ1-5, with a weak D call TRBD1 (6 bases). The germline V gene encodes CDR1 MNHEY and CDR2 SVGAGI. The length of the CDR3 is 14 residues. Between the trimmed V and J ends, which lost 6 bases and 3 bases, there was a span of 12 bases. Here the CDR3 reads CASRETGVNQPQHF. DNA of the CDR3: TGTGCCAGCAGGGAGACAGGAGTCAATCAGCCCCAGCATTTT.

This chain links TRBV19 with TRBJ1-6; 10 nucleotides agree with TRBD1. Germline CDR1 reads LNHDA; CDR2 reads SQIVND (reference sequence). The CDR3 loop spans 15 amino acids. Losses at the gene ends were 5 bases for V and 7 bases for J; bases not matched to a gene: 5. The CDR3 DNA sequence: TGTGCCAGTAGTTCGGGACAGGGGAACAATTCACCCCTCCACTTT. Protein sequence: CASSSGQGNNSPLHF.

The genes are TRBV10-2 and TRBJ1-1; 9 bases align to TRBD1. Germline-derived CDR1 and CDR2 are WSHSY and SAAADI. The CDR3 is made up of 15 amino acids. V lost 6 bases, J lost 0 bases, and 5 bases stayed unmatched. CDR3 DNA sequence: TGCGCCAGCAGCCCAGGGACAGGGTTGAACACTGAAGCTTTCTTT. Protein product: CASSPGTGLNTEAFF.

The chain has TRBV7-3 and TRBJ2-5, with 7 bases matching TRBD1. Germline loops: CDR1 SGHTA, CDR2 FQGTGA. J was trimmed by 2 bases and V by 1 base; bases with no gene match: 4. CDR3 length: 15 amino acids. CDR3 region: CASSLNGRGQETQYF. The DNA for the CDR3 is TGTGCCAGCAGCTTAAATGGCAGGGGGCAAGAGACCCAGTACTTC.

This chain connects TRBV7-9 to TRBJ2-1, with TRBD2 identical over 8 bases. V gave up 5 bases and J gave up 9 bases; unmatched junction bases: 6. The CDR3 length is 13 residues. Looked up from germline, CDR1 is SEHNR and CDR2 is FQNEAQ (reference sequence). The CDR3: CASSPMGTSEQFF. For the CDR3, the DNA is TGTGCCAGCAGCCCGATGGGGACTAGTGAGCAGTTCTTC.

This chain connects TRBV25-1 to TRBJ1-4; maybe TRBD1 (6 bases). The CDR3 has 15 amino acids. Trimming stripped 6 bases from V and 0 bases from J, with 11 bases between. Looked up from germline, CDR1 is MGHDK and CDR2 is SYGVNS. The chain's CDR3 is CASRDSRATNEKLFF. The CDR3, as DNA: TGTGCCAGCAGGGACAGTCGCGCAACTAATGAAAAACTGTTTTTT.

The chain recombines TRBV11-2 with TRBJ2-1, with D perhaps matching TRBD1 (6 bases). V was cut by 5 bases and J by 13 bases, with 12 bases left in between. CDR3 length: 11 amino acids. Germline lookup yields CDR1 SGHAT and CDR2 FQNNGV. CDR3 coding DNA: TGTGCCAGCAGCCCACGAGGGGGACAGTTCTTC. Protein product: CASSPRGGQFF.

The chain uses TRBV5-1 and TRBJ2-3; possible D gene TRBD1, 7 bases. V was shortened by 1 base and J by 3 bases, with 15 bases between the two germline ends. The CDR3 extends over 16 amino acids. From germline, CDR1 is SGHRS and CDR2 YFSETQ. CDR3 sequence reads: CASSLIGGGGTDTQYF. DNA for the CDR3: TGCGCCAGCAGCTTGATCGGAGGGGGCGGAACAGATACGCAGTATTTT.

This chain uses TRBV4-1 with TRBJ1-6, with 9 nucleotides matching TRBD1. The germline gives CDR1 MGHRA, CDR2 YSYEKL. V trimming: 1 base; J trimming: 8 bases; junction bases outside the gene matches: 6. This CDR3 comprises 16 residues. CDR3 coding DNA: TGCGCCAGCAGCCAAGGACGGGGACAGGGAGATTCACCCCTCCACTTT. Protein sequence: CASSQGRGQGDSPLHF.

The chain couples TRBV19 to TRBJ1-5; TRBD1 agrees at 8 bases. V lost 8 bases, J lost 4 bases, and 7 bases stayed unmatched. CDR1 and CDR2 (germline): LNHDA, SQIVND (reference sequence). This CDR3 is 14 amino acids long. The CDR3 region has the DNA TGTGCCAGTGAGGGACAGGAAAAAAATCAGCCCCAGCATTTT. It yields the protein CASEGQEKNQPQHF.

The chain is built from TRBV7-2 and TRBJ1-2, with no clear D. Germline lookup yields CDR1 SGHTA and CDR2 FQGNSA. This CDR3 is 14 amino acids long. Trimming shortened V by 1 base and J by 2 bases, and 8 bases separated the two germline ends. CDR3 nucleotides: TGTGCCAGCAGCTTAGGAGACTTGAACTATGGCTACACCTTC. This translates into CASSLGDLNYGYTF.

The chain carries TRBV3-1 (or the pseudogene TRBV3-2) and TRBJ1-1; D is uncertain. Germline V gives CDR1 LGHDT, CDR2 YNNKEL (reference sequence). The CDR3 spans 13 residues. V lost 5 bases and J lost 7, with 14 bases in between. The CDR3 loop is CASSNTVNGEAFF. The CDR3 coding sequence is TGTGCCAGCAGCAACACAGTTAATGGTGAAGCTTTCTTT.

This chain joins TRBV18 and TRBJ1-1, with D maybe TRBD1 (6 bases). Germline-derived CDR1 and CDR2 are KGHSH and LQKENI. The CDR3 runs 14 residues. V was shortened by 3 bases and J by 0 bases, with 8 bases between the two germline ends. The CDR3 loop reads CASSPTGLNTEAFF. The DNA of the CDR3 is TGTGCCAGCTCACCGACAGGTTTGAACACTGAAGCTTTCTTT.

The CDR3 sequence: CASSSSSNTGELFF. The CDR3 coding sequence is TGTGCCAGCAGCTCCTCCTCGAACACCGGGGAGCTGTTTTTT. The V gene is TRBV11-3, the J gene TRBJ2-2; D unclear. Trimming took off 4 bases at V and 0 bases at J, with 6 bases between the two ends. CDR3 length: 14 amino acids. CDR1 and CDR2 (germline): SGHNT, YENEEA.

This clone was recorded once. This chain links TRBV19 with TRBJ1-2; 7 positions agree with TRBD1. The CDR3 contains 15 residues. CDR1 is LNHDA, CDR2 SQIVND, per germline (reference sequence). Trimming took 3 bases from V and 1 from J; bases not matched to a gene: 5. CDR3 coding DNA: TGTGCCAGTAGTATTTCTCCAGGGGGTAACTATGGCTACACCTTC. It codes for CASSISPGGNYGYTF. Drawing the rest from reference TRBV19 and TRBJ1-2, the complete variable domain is DGGITQSPKYLFRKEGQNVTLSCEQNLNHDAMYWYRQDPGQGLRLIYYSQIVNDFQKGDIAEGYSVSREKKESFPLTVTSAQKNPTAFYLCASSISPGGNYGYTFGSGTRLTVV.

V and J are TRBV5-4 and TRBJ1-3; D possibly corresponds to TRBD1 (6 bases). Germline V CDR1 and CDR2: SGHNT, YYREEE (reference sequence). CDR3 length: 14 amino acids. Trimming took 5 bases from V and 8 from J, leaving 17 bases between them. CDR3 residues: CASSLGAQGDTIYF. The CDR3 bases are TGTGCCAGCAGTCTTGGGGCACAGGGAGACACCATATATTTT.

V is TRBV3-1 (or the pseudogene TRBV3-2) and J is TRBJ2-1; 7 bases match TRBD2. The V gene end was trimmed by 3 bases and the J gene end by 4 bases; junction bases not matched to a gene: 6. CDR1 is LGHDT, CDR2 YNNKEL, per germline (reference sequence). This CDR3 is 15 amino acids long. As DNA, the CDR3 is TGTGCCAGCAGCCAGTCCCTCGGGAGGTACAATGAGCAGTTCTTC. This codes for CASSQSLGRYNEQFF.